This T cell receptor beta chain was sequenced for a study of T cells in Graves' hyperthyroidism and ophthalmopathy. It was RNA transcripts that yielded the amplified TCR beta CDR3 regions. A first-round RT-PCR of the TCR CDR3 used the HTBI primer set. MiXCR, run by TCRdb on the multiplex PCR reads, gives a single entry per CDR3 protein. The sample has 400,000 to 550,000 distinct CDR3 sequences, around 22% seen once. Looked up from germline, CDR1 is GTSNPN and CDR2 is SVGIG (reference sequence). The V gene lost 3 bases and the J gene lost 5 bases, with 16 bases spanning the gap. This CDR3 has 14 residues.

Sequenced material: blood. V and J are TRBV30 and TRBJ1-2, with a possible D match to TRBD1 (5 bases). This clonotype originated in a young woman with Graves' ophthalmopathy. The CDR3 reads CAWSHKAGMYGYTF. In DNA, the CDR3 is TGTGCCTGGAGCCACAAGGCAGGGATGTATGGCTACACCTTC.